Each of the 5 T cell receptor beta chains below was sequenced from the same sample in a study of cytomegalovirus exposure and HLA in healthy donors. In the PCR, 60 Vbeta and 13 Jbeta primers were used. The assay was immunoSEQ multiplex PCR, and TCRdb's table has in-frame clones only and misses some. The sample records over 65,000 clones, around 79% being singletons. Specimen: PBMCs. The receptor set was obtained from a woman aged 40 to 49 in good health and CMV-seropositive.

This clone was seen once. V is TRBV7-2 and J is TRBJ1-2; 8 nucleotides match TRBD1. The length of the CDR3 is 16 residues. Unmatched junction bases numbered 9, after V lost 2 bases and J lost 4 bases. CDR1 and CDR2 (germline): SGHTA, FQGNSA. CDR3 region: CASSLFWVGQGYGYTF. CDR3 DNA: TGTGCCAGCAGCTTATTTTGGGTCGGACAGGGCTATGGCTACACCTTC.

The V gene is TRBV29-1, the J gene TRBJ1-1, with TRBD1 identical over 10 bases. V trimming: 3 bases; J trimming: 4 bases; junction bases outside the gene matches: 11. The CDR3 runs to 16 residues. Germline assignment: CDR1 SQVTM and CDR2 ANQGSEA. The CDR3 DNA reads TGCAGCGTTGATCCGAGGGACAGGGGCGGCGGCACTGAAGCTTTCTTT. This encodes CSVDPRDRGGGTEAFF.

V usage is TRBV5-1 and J usage is TRBJ2-3; possibly TRBD2 for D (6 bases). The CDR3 covers 15 residues. Trimming shortened V by 0 bases and J by 4 bases, and 12 bases separated the two germline ends. Germline V gene lookup returns CDR1 SGHRS and CDR2 YFSETQ. CDR3: CASSLGAGRADTQYF. The CDR3 coding sequence is TGCGCCAGCAGCTTGGGGGCGGGAAGAGCAGATACGCAGTATTTT.

The chain links TRBV7-9 to TRBJ1-1, with 7 bases fitting TRBD1. This CDR3 has 14 residues. The germline CDR1 and CDR2 sequences are SEHNR and FQNEAQ (reference sequence). Trimming cost V 7 bases and J 1 base; bases outside gene matches: 6. The CDR3 region is CASTQDRTNTEAFF. CDR3 coding DNA: TGTGCCAGCACCCAGGACAGGACGAACACTGAAGCTTTCTTT.

The J gene is TRBJ1-2, the V gene TRBV28; D is possibly TRBD1 (5 bases). Trimming pared 3 bases from V and 1 base from J, leaving 12 bases between. The germline CDR1 and CDR2 sequences are MDHEN and SYDVKM. The CDR3 is 15 residues long. CDR3 DNA sequence: TGTGCCAGCAGTTTGACACCTCAGGGTAACTATGGCTACACCTTC. Encoded protein: CASSLTPQGNYGYTF.